This T cell receptor beta chain was identified during a study of CD8+CD57+ T cells in acquired aplastic anemia. Overall study: Sorted CD4+ and CD8+ cells gave an average of around 3.3 ug of DNA. Points from the study as a whole: Between patients and controls, CD8+ Simpson's diversity did not vary significantly.

Remarks on this clonotype: Its antigen is not known.

The CDR3 has 16 residues. Germline CDR1 reads DFQATT; CDR2 reads SNEGSKA (reference sequence). Profiling of TCR beta VDJ combinations and CDR3 sequences used genomic DNA as template. From the reads, TCRdb called clonotypes with MiXCR, one entry per CDR3 protein. The sample has over 200,000 distinct CDR3 sequences, over 55% seen once. This sequence was found in a human donor in good health. Sequenced: sorted CD4+, CD8+, or CD8+CD57+ T cells (not recorded which) from PBMCs. The rearrangement joins TRBV20-1 to TRBJ1-2, with 8 bases matching TRBD1. DNA for the CDR3: TGCAGCGTTGACTCGGCGGACAGGGTTATGTTGAGTGGCTACACCTTC. This translates into CSVDSADRVMLSGYTF.